The 27 T cell receptor beta chains reported below all come from one sample, sequenced in a study of CD8 T cells in ankylosing spondylitis. Their cognate antigens are unknown. Overall study results and limits: Blood of patients with ankylosing spondylitis appeared to be characterized by a TCR beta motif of eight highly homologous variants.

TCRdb recomputed calls from the 5' RACE reads with MiXCR, one row per CDR3 protein. This sample carries 750,000 to 850,000 distinct CDR3 sequences, approximately 12% of them seen once, and the ten largest clones take around 0.51%. The sample comprised blood, either unsorted or a sorted T cell fraction (not recorded which). These TCRs come from a male donor with ankylosing spondylitis.

J is TRBJ2-4 and V is TRBV5-1; TRBD1 aligns across 7 bases. J was trimmed by 0 bases and V by 4 bases; bases with no gene match: 7. The CDR3 loop spans 16 amino acids. CDR1 SGHRS and CDR2 YFSETQ come from the germline V gene. CDR3 nucleotide sequence: TGCGCCAGCAGCGCCGCATACAGGGGAGCCAAAAACATTCAGTACTTC. This sequence encodes CASSAAYRGAKNIQYF. Full variable domain (rest looked up from reference TRBV5-1 and TRBJ2-4): KAGVTQTPRYLIKTRGQQVTLSCSPISGHRSVSWYQQTPGQGLQFLFEYFSETQRNKGNFPGRFSGRQFSNSRSEMNVSTLELGDSALYLCASSAAYRGAKNIQYFGAGTRLSVL.

The chain is built from TRBV20-1 and TRBJ2-3; D is unresolved. V gave up 6 bases and J gave up 1 base, with 11 bases separating them. Germline V gene lookup returns CDR1 DFQATT and CDR2 SNEGSKA (reference sequence). CDR3 length: 13 amino acids. The CDR3 region has the DNA TGCAGTGCCCCCGTTCGGGGCACAGATACGCAGTATTTT. It translates to CSAPVRGTDTQYF.

This sequence joins TRBV5-1 and TRBJ1-5, with 7 bases identical to TRBD1. J gave up 6 bases and V 5 bases, and 8 bases lay outside the gene matches. Per germline, CDR1 SGHRS and CDR2 YFSETQ. The CDR3 runs 14 residues. The CDR3 DNA follows: TGCGCCAGCAGTGGAGGGGGCGCGGGTCAGCCCCAGCATTTT. Translated, it gives CASSGGGAGQPQHF.

Ten or more counts support this clonotype. The rearrangement links TRBV29-1 to TRBJ2-3; D ambiguous. The CDR3 totals 12 residues. Trimming left V 3 bases short and J 6 bases short, with 10 bases between. CDR1 is SQVTM and CDR2 is ANQGSEA in the germline V gene. CDR3 nucleotides: TGCAGCGTTGACCCGGGCTTGGATACGCAGTATTTT. This gives the protein CSVDPGLDTQYF.

CDR3 protein: CASSETSASSYEQYF. Here the CDR3 DNA reads TGTGCCAGCAGCGAAACTAGCGCAAGCTCCTACGAGCAGTACTTC. V gene TRBV2 combines with J gene TRBJ2-7; 7 positions agree with TRBD2. The germline V gene encodes CDR1 SNHLY and CDR2 FYNNEI. The CDR3 loop spans 15 amino acids. The ends lost 6 bases at V and 0 bases at J; junction bases unmatched: 8.

At least ten counts were recorded for this clonotype. This CDR3 reads CSVARLRDRLNEQYF. The CDR3 DNA sequence: TGCAGCGTTGCGCGACTACGGGACAGGCTGAACGAGCAGTACTTC. The chain carries TRBV29-1 and TRBJ2-7; 8 nucleotides match TRBD1. The germline V gene encodes CDR1 SQVTM and CDR2 ANQGSEA. V trimming: 4 bases; J trimming: 5 bases; junction bases outside the gene matches: 13. The CDR3 has 15 residues.

CDR3 sequence (DNA): TGTGCCAGCAGTCATACAGGGGGTGAGACCCAGCATTTT. It yields the protein CASSHTGGETQHF. V gene TRBV12-3 or TRBV12-4 combines with J gene TRBJ1-5; 8 bases are shared with TRBD1. CDR3 length: 13 amino acids. V trimming: 5 bases; J trimming: 11 bases; junction bases outside the gene matches: 8.

The sample holds many counts of this clonotype. The J gene is TRBJ1-1, the V gene TRBV14; a possible D gene is TRBD1 (6 bases). This CDR3 is built from 13 residues. V was pared by 4 bases and J by 4 bases, with 10 bases between. Germline-derived CDR1 and CDR2 are SGHDN and FVKESK. This CDR3 reads CASSRQVGTEAFF. CDR3 nucleotide sequence: TGTGCCAGCAGCCGACAGGTCGGCACTGAAGCTTTCTTT.

This clonotype was counted many times. The CDR3 DNA reads TGTGCCAGCAGCTTAGGTCTTGGGAGTGAGCAGTTCTTC. Its protein is CASSLGLGSEQFF. The chain is built from TRBV7-9 and TRBJ2-1; tentative D call: TRBD2 (5 bases). The CDR3 loop spans 13 amino acids. Per germline, CDR1 SEHNR and CDR2 FQNEAQ (reference sequence). The ends were cut back, 1 base at V and 9 bases at J, with 10 bases in the middle.

V is TRBV9 and J is TRBJ2-5; D may match TRBD1 or TRBD2 (5 bases each). V lost 3 bases, J lost 7 bases, and 13 bases lay in between. Germline lookup yields CDR1 SGDLS and CDR2 YYNGEE. This CDR3 contains 13 residues. This chain's CDR3 is CASSEGPRGTQYF. DNA for the CDR3: TGTGCCAGCAGCGAGGGACCTCGGGGGACCCAGTACTTC.

This clonotype was seen more than once but under ten times. The chain links TRBV20-1 to TRBJ2-7; 9 bases are shared with TRBD1. This CDR3 region has 14 residues. The germline V gene has CDR1 DFQATT and CDR2 SNEGSKA (reference sequence). CDR3 protein: CILSGGTGTYEQYF. In DNA form, the CDR3 reads TGCATCCTCTCCGGAGGGACAGGGACCTACGAGCAGTACTTC.

At least ten counts were recorded for this clonotype. The V and J genes are TRBV20-1 and TRBJ2-1, with 7 bases lining up with TRBD2. J was trimmed by 9 bases and V by 5 bases; bases with no gene match: 19. The CDR3 runs 16 residues. CDR1 and CDR2 (germline): DFQATT, SNEGSKA (reference sequence). The CDR3 DNA follows: TGCAGTGCTTTCCCGAATAGCGGGCTTCTTCCCATTGAGCAGTTCTTC. It is translated as CSAFPNSGLLPIEQFF.

A few counts support this clonotype. The chain employs TRBV20-1 and TRBJ1-1; possible D gene TRBD1, 5 bases. This CDR3 is built from 12 residues. Per germline, CDR1 DFQATT and CDR2 SNEGSKA (reference sequence). Trimming removed 4 bases from V and 9 bases from J, with 15 bases in between. CDR3 in amino acids: CSAIGFPGQAFF. In DNA, the CDR3 is TGCAGTGCTATTGGTTTTCCGGGACAAGCTTTCTTT.

This clonotype is a singleton in its sample. The chain combines TRBV18 with TRBJ2-5, with 7 bases lining up with TRBD2. The CDR3 spans 15 residues. V trimming: 4 bases; J trimming: 7 bases; junction bases outside the gene matches: 12. Germline lookup yields CDR1 KGHSH and CDR2 LQKENI. Here the CDR3 reads CASSLQTEPGGTQYF. The CDR3 bases are TGTGCCAGCTCACTTCAGACGGAGCCGGGGGGGACCCAGTACTTC.

This clonotype was counted many times. The J gene is TRBJ2-1, the V gene TRBV20-1, with 14 bases matching TRBD2. CDR1 and CDR2 (germline): DFQATT, SNEGSKA (reference sequence). The CDR3 sequence is 14 residues long. J lost 13 bases, V lost 0 bases, and 5 bases had no gene match. In nucleotides, the CDR3 is TGCAGTGCTAGAGATGGACTAGCGGGAGGTCCCCAGTTCTTC. Translating it yields CSARDGLAGGPQFF.

This clonotype has more than one count but fewer than ten. This sequence joins TRBV5-6 and TRBJ1-5; 7 positions agree with TRBD1. V dropped 2 bases and J dropped 8; count of bases not matched to a gene: 4. CDR1 and CDR2 from the germline V gene are SGHDT and YYEEEE. There are 13 residues in the CDR3. In DNA, the CDR3 is TGTGCCAGCAGCTTATACAGGGGTAAGCCCCAGCATTTT. Translating it yields CASSLYRGKPQHF.

This clonotype showed up just a few times. The chain has TRBV18 and TRBJ1-1; D is uncertain. The CDR3 has 11 residues. V was clipped by 5 bases and J by 10 bases, with 11 bases between them. Germline lookup yields CDR1 KGHSH and CDR2 LQKENI. The CDR3, as DNA: TGTGCCAGCTCAAACCGAATGGGAGCTTTCTTT. Protein sequence: CASSNRMGAFF.

This clonotype was counted ten times or more. The chain has TRBV29-1 and TRBJ1-1, with D uncertain. V lost 0 bases and J lost 4, with 12 bases in between. This CDR3 spans 14 amino acids. Germline V gene data show CDR1 as SQVTM and CDR2 as ANQGSEA. In DNA, the CDR3 is TGCAGCGTTGAAGATGACGGGAGGAGCACTGAAGCTTTCTTT. This gives the protein CSVEDDGRSTEAFF.

This clonotype was found a few times. J is TRBJ2-2 and V is TRBV20-1; no clear D. V was clipped by 3 bases and J by 6 bases, with 8 bases between them. CDR3 length equals 12 residues. The germline V gene encodes CDR1 DFQATT and CDR2 SNEGSKA (reference sequence). The CDR3 DNA reads TGCAGTGCTAGCCCGACCCCCGGGGAGCTGTTTTTT. As protein: CSASPTPGELFF.

CDR3 nucleotides: TGTGCCAGCAGCCCTACCGGGACAGGGGGGCCGGGCAATCAGCCCCAGCATTTT. This sequence encodes CASSPTGTGGPGNQPQHF. The chain recombines TRBV11-1 with TRBJ1-5; TRBD1 agrees at 11 bases. The CDR3 contains 18 residues. Trimming at V came to 5 bases and at J to 2 bases, leaving 11 bases not matched to a gene. Germline assignment: CDR1 SGHAT and CDR2 FQDESV (reference sequence).

This clonotype was recorded at least ten times. The V call is TRBV24-1, the J call TRBJ2-1, with D unresolved. The V end was cut by 0 bases, the J end by 6 bases, with 11 bases between. Germline values: CDR1 KGHDR, CDR2 SFDVKD. CDR3 length: 15 residues. The CDR3 nucleotides read TGTGCCACCAGTGATTTGAAACTGAGTCCCAATGAGCAGTTCTTC. Translating gives CATSDLKLSPNEQFF.

This clonotype was observed a handful of times. The rearrangement uses TRBV28 and TRBJ1-5; D ambiguous. The germline gives CDR1 MDHEN, CDR2 SYDVKM. The CDR3 extends over 15 amino acids. V was pared by 2 bases and J by 4 bases, with 12 bases between. The CDR3 protein is CASSLLRTSNQPQHF. The DNA of the CDR3 is TGTGCCAGCAGTTTACTGCGGACGTCTAATCAGCCCCAGCATTTT.

This clonotype turned up a few times. The chain joins TRBV5-1 to TRBJ2-7; TRBD1 is a possible D gene (5 bases). Trimming took 0 bases from V and 4 from J, leaving 17 bases between them. The CDR3 has 16 amino acids. Germline CDR1 reads SGHRS; CDR2 reads YFSETQ. This CDR3 is CASSLVPGITPYEQYF. As DNA, the CDR3 is TGCGCCAGCAGCTTGGTTCCAGGGATTACCCCTTACGAGCAGTACTTC.

This sequence joins TRBV25-1 and TRBJ1-2, with D perhaps TRBD1 (5 bases). V was pared by 1 base and J by 7 bases, with 16 bases between. CDR1 is MGHDK, CDR2 SYGVNS, per germline. This CDR3 has 15 residues. The CDR3 is CASSELGTDAGGYTF. CDR3 DNA: TGTGCCAGCAGTGAATTGGGGACCGACGCCGGTGGCTACACCTTC.

The V call is TRBV7-9, the J call TRBJ2-5, with a possible D match to TRBD2 (5 bases). Germline CDR1 reads SEHNR; CDR2 reads FQNEAQ (reference sequence). V was clipped by 7 bases and J by 5 bases, with 20 bases between them. This CDR3 region has 15 residues. The CDR3 loop is CASIPHGGLGETQYF. In DNA form, the CDR3 reads TGTGCCAGCATCCCTCACGGCGGGCTAGGGGAGACCCAGTACTTC. The variable domain in full, completed from reference TRBV7-9 and TRBJ2-5, reads DTGVSQNPRHKITKRGQNVTFRCDPISEHNRLYWYRQTLGQGPEFLTYFQNEAQLEKSRLLSDRFSAERPKGSFSTLEIQRTEQGDSAMYLCASIPHGGLGETQYFGPGTRLLVL.

This clonotype was seen at least ten times. The gene calls are TRBV7-2 and TRBJ2-3; D is perhaps TRBD2 (5 bases). Germline-derived CDR1 and CDR2 are SGHTA and FQGNSA. This CDR3 region has 13 residues. V lost 4 bases to trimming and J lost 6 bases, with 11 bases between them. This CDR3 is CASSSTTGDTQYF. The CDR3, as DNA: TGTGCCAGCAGCTCGACTACCGGGGATACGCAGTATTTT.

This clonotype was detected ten times or more. V usage is TRBV20-1 and J usage is TRBJ2-1, with D perhaps TRBD1 or TRBD2 (5 bases each). Trimming removed 4 bases at V and 1 base at J, with 20 bases between. The CDR3 extends over 17 amino acids. Looked up from germline, CDR1 is DFQATT and CDR2 is SNEGSKA (reference sequence). In DNA form, the CDR3 reads TGCAGTGCTACTCCGCGGGTTAACGGGGCGTCCTACAATGAGCAGTTCTTC. It is translated as CSATPRVNGASYNEQFF.